Listed here are 26 T cell receptor beta chains from one sample, sequenced in a study of blood T cell repertoires in COVID-19. Assay: immunoSEQ multiplex PCR; the TCRdb copy retains only in-frame clones and omits some. The sample has 200,000 or so clones, about 84% seen once; the top ten hold about 4.9%. Sequenced material: peripheral blood. The receptors were gathered from a woman aged 25-40 years with acute or convalescent COVID-19.

The chain uses TRBV2 and TRBJ2-7; 12 positions agree with TRBD2. With V trimmed by 2 bases and J by 10 bases, 6 bases remained unmatched. Germline CDR1 and CDR2: SNHLY and FYNNEI. The CDR3 is 14 residues long. CDR3 protein: CASSESTSGGDQYF. In nucleotides, the CDR3 is TGTGCCAGCAGTGAATCGACTAGCGGGGGCGATCAGTACTTC.

The chain combines TRBV28 with TRBJ2-2, with a possible D match to TRBD2 (6 bases). Germline V CDR1 and CDR2: MDHEN, SYDVKM. V gave up 3 bases and J gave up 3 bases, with 11 bases separating them. This CDR3 is built from 15 residues. For the CDR3, the DNA is TGTGCCAGCAGTTTTCGGGGGAGTTACACCGGGGAGCTGTTTTTT. Translation gives CASSFRGSYTGELFF.

The chain couples TRBV2 to TRBJ1-2; unclear D gene. Trimming cost V 5 bases and J 0 bases, with 13 bases left between them. The CDR3 totals 15 residues. CDR1 and CDR2 (germline): SNHLY, FYNNEI. The CDR3 region is CASSSDNSANYGYTF. In DNA, the CDR3 is TGTGCCAGCAGTTCCGACAACTCTGCTAACTATGGCTACACCTTC.

This chain links TRBV29-1 with TRBJ2-7; 8 bases agree with TRBD1. V was pared by 4 bases and J by 2 bases, with 7 bases of the junction left unmatched. The V gene's germline CDR1 is SQVTM and CDR2 ANQGSEA. The CDR3 is 14 residues long. The CDR3 protein is CSVVTGVITYEQYF. CDR3 sequence (DNA): TGCAGCGTTGTGACAGGGGTTATTACCTACGAGCAGTACTTC.

The chain is built from TRBV9 and TRBJ2-3, with D hard to call. The CDR3 contains 13 residues. Trimming pared 0 bases from V and 6 bases from J, leaving 8 bases between. Germline-derived CDR1 and CDR2 are SGDLS and YYNGEE. CDR3 protein: CASSVAYKDTQYF. In nucleotides, the CDR3 is TGTGCCAGCAGCGTAGCCTATAAGGATACGCAGTATTTT. Full variable domain (missing parts from reference TRBV9 and TRBJ2-3): DSGVTQTPKHLITATGQRVTLRCSPRSGDLSVYWYQQSLDQGLQFLIQYYNGEERAKGNILERFSAQQFPDLHSELNLSSLELGDSALYFCASSVAYKDTQYFGPGTRLTVL.

The chain has TRBV16 and TRBJ2-7; a weak D match, TRBD2 (6 bases). CDR3 length equals 15 residues. Germline CDR1 and CDR2: KGHSY and FQNENV. The V end was cut by 3 bases, the J end by 3 bases, with 15 bases between. The CDR3 DNA sequence: TGTGCCAGCAGCCATGGACGGGGAGGCGGCTACGAGCAGTACTTC. Translating gives CASSHGRGGGYEQYF. The full variable domain, its missing parts supplied by reference TRBV16 and TRBJ2-7, is GEEVAQTPKHLVRGEGQKAKLYCAPIKGHSYVFWYQQVLKNEFKFLISFQNENVFDETGMPKERFSAKCLPNSPCSLEIQATKLEDSAVYFCASSHGRGGGYEQYFGPGTRLTVT.

This clone has more than one count but fewer than ten. The CDR3 sequence is CAIGTGSPDTQYF. The CDR3 DNA sequence: TGTGCCATCGGGACTGGTTCTCCAGATACGCAGTATTTT. The chain is built from TRBV10-3 and TRBJ2-3, with D perhaps TRBD2 (6 bases). In germline, CDR1 is ENHRY, CDR2 SYGVKD. The length of the CDR3 is 13 residues. Trimming stripped 8 bases from V and 4 bases from J, with 13 bases between.

This clone has a handful of counts. The CDR3 region has the DNA TGTGCCAGTGGAGGGCCAGATATGAACACTGAAGCTTTCTTT. Amino acids: CASGGPDMNTEAFF. This chain uses TRBV19 with TRBJ1-1, with no clear D. This CDR3 has 14 residues. Per germline, CDR1 LNHDA and CDR2 SQIVND (reference sequence). V lost 8 bases to trimming and J lost 0 bases, with 13 bases between them.

The V and J genes are TRBV28 and TRBJ1-6; 8 nucleotides line up with TRBD1. Germline values: CDR1 MDHEN, CDR2 SYDVKM. The CDR3 covers 14 residues. Losses at the gene ends were 5 bases for V and 11 bases for J; bases not matched to a gene: 8. CDR3 sequence (DNA): TGTGCCAGCAGTCCACGGACAGGGATTACACCCCTCCACTTT. Protein: CASSPRTGITPLHF.

The chain recombines TRBV30 with TRBJ1-4; no clear D. Germline V gives CDR1 GTSNPN, CDR2 SVGIG (reference sequence). The CDR3 consists of 13 residues. V dropped 3 bases and J dropped 3 bases, with 8 bases sitting between them. The CDR3: CAWSLMANEKLFF. As DNA, the CDR3 is TGTGCCTGGAGCCTAATGGCTAATGAAAAACTGTTTTTT.

The genes are TRBV4-1 and TRBJ2-3, with D possibly being TRBD1 (6 bases). From germline, CDR1 is MGHRA and CDR2 YSYEKL. The CDR3 is 17 amino acids. V lost 0 bases to trimming and J lost 1 base, with 14 bases between them. CDR3 in DNA: TGCGCCAGCAGCCAAGATCAGGCGAGACAGGGCACAGATACGCAGTATTTT. Encoded protein: CASSQDQARQGTDTQYF.

The chain recombines TRBV18 with TRBJ1-2, with D possibly TRBD1 on 5 matching bases. Per the germline V gene, CDR1 is KGHSH and CDR2 is LQKENI. The CDR3 runs 13 residues. Deletions cut 2 bases from V and 8 bases from J, with 12 bases between. This chain's CDR3 is CASSPFLQEGYTF. The CDR3 DNA follows: TGTGCCAGCTCACCATTCCTACAGGAGGGCTACACCTTC.

The chain carries TRBV5-1 and TRBJ1-1; weak D call: TRBD1 (6 bases). The germline V gene encodes CDR1 SGHRS and CDR2 YFSETQ. The V end was cut by 4 bases, the J end by 5 bases, with 15 bases between. The CDR3 runs 14 residues. CDR3 bases: TGCGCCAGCAGCCCCTGGACAGAATTTACTGAAGCTTTCTTT. Its translation is CASSPWTEFTEAFF.

This sequence joins TRBV6-2 or TRBV6-3 and TRBJ1-2, with D perhaps matching TRBD1 (5 bases). Germline V gene sequence: CDR1 MNHEY, CDR2 SVGEGT. Trimming stripped 2 bases from V and 5 bases from J, with 6 bases between. This CDR3 is 12 amino acids long. The CDR3 sequence is CASSYQGYGYTF. In nucleotides, the CDR3 is TGTGCCAGCAGTTACCAGGGATATGGCTACACCTTC.

This chain links TRBV28 with TRBJ2-1, with 10 bases aligning to TRBD2. The J segment lost 9 bases and the V segment lost 9 bases, leaving 11 bases of the junction unmatched. CDR1 is MDHEN, CDR2 SYDVKM, per germline. The CDR3 is 14 residues long. CDR3 amino acids: CASTIAGGAGEQFF. The CDR3 DNA reads as TGTGCCAGTACCATAGCGGGGGGAGCTGGTGAGCAGTTCTTC.

The genes are TRBV19 and TRBJ1-6; D perhaps matches TRBD1 (5 bases). The V gene lost 5 bases and the J gene lost 9 bases, with 8 bases spanning the gap. CDR1 is LNHDA and CDR2 is SQIVND in the germline V gene (reference sequence). The CDR3 length is 12 residues. The CDR3 region has the DNA TGTGCCAGTAGTGTCACAGGTTCACCCCTCCACTTT. It translates to CASSVTGSPLHF.

The chain links TRBV19 to TRBJ2-2; TRBD1 matches at 9 bases. The CDR3 loop spans 14 amino acids. V dropped 8 bases and J dropped 4; count of bases not matched to a gene: 5. Germline lookup yields CDR1 LNHDA and CDR2 SQIVND (reference sequence). The CDR3 spells CASENRGRTGELFF. The CDR3 DNA sequence: TGTGCCAGTGAAAACAGGGGGCGCACCGGGGAGCTGTTTTTT.

The chain uses TRBV3-1 (or the pseudogene TRBV3-2) and TRBJ1-4; 9 bases fit TRBD1. Germline CDR1 and CDR2: LGHDT and YNNKEL (reference sequence). The CDR3 length is 15 residues. Trimming took 2 bases from V and 8 from J; bases not matched to a gene: 6. CDR3 bases: TGTGCCAGCAGCCAACCCGGGACAGGGCAGGAAAAACTGTTTTTT. The encoded protein is CASSQPGTGQEKLFF.

The chain employs TRBV7-3 and TRBJ1-1, with 9 bases lining up with TRBD1. The CDR3 runs 13 residues. Germline V lookup: CDR1 SGHTA, CDR2 FQGTGA. The ends lost 5 bases at V and 4 bases at J; junction bases unmatched: 2. The CDR3 coding sequence is TGTGCCAGCAGCGCGACAGGGGGCACTGAAGCTTTCTTT. Residues: CASSATGGTEAFF.

The rearrangement joins TRBV6-1 to TRBJ1-5; D gene unclear. CDR1 and CDR2 (germline): MNHNS, SASEGT. The CDR3 sequence is 13 residues long. The germline V and J ends were trimmed by 0 bases and 7 bases, with 7 bases remaining between them. The CDR3 nucleotides are TGTGCCAGCAGTGAAGCGGCGGTCCAGCCCCAGCATTTT. Translating it yields CASSEAAVQPQHF.

The chain links TRBV4-3 to TRBJ1-2; possible D gene TRBD1, 6 bases. The germline gives CDR1 LGHNA, CDR2 YSLEER. The CDR3 is 13 amino acids. Trimming removed 6 bases from V and 4 bases from J, with 12 bases in between. CDR3 loop: CASRPRGAYGYTF. The CDR3 DNA follows: TGCGCCAGCAGGCCCCGGGGGGCCTATGGCTACACCTTC.

Notes on this clone: The same CDR3 arises from other DNA sequences in this sample as well. The chain employs TRBV9 and TRBJ2-3, with 8 bases aligning to TRBD2. Germline-derived CDR1 and CDR2 are SGDLS and YYNGEE. The CDR3 has 15 amino acids. V lost 1 base and J lost 4; bases outside the gene matches: 5. Here the CDR3 reads CASSVSGRGADTQYF. In nucleotides, the CDR3 is TGTGCCAGCAGCGTAAGCGGGAGAGGTGCAGATACGCAGTATTTT.

This chain uses TRBV6-4 with TRBJ2-3, with TRBD1 matching over 9 bases. CDR3 length equals 14 residues. Losses at the gene ends were 8 bases for V and 3 bases for J; bases not matched to a gene: 6. Germline V gene sequence: CDR1 MRHNA, CDR2 SNTAGT. The CDR3 nucleotides read TGTGCCAGCTCTCGGACAGGGGAAACAGATACGCAGTATTTT. Protein sequence: CASSRTGETDTQYF.

The chain combines TRBV28 with TRBJ2-7; 14 bases line up with TRBD2. The V and J ends lost 5 bases and 12 bases, in that order; junction bases with no gene match: 9. Germline V CDR1 and CDR2: MDHEN, SYDVKM. CDR3 size: 14 residues. CDR3 nucleotides: TGTGCCAGCAGTGAACCGGGACTAGCGGGAGACTTGTACTTC. Residues: CASSEPGLAGDLYF.

CDR3 loop: CASSFSGFNYGYTF. The CDR3, as DNA: TGTGCCAGCAGCTTCTCAGGGTTTAACTATGGCTACACCTTC. The chain employs TRBV28 and TRBJ1-2; D is perhaps TRBD1 (5 bases). The V and J ends lost 6 bases and 1 base respectively, with 12 bases between them. The CDR3 is 14 residues long. Germline values: CDR1 MDHEN, CDR2 SYDVKM.

This clone was counted only a few times. The chain has TRBV5-1 and TRBJ2-7; TRBD2 matches 8 bases. Trimming removed 5 bases from V and 0 bases from J; junction bases left unmatched: 7. CDR3 size: 15 residues. The V gene's germline CDR1 is SGHRS and CDR2 YFSETQ. For the CDR3, the DNA is TGCGCCAGCAGTCCACTAGCGGTAAGCTCCTACGAGCAGTACTTC. The encoded protein is CASSPLAVSSYEQYF.